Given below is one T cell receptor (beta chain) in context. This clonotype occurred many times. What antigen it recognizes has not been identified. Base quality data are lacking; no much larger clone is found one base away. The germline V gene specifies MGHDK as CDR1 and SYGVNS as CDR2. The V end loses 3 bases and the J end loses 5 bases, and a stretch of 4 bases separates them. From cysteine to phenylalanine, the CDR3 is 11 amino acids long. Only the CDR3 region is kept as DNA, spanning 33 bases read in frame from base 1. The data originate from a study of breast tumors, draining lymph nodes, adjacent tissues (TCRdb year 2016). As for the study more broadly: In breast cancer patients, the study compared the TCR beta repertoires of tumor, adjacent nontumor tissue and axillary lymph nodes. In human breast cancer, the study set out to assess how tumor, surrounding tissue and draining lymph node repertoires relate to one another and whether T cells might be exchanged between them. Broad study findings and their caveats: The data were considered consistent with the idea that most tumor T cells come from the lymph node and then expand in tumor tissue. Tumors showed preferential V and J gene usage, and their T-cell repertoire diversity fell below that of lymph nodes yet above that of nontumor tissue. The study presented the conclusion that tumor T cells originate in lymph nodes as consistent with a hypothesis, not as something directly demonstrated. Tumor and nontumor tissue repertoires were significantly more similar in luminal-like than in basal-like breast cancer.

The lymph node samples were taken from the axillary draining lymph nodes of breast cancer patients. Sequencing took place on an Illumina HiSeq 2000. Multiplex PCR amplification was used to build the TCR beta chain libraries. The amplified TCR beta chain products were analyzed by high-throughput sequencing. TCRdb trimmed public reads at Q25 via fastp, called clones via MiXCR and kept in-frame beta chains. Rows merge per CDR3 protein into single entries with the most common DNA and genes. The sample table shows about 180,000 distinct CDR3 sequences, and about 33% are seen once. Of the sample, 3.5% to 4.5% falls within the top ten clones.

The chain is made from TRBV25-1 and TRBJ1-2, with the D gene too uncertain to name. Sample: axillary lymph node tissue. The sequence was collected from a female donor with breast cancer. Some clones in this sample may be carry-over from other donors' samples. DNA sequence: TGTGCCAGCAGTGACTGGTATGGCTACACCTTC. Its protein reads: CASSDWYGYTF.